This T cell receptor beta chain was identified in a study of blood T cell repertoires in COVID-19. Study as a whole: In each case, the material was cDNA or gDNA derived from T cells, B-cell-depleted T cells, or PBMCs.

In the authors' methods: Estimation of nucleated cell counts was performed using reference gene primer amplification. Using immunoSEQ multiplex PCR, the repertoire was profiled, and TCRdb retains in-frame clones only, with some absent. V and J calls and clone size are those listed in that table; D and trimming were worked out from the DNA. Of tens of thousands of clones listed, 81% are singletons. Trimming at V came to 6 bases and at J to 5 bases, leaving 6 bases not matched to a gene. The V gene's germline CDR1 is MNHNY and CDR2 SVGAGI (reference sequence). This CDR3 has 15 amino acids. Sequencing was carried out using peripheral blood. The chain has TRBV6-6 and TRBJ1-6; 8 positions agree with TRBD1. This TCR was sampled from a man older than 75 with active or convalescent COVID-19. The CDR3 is CASRRGTGDNSPLHF. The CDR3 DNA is TGTGCCAGCAGAAGAGGGACAGGTGATAATTCACCCCTCCACTTT.